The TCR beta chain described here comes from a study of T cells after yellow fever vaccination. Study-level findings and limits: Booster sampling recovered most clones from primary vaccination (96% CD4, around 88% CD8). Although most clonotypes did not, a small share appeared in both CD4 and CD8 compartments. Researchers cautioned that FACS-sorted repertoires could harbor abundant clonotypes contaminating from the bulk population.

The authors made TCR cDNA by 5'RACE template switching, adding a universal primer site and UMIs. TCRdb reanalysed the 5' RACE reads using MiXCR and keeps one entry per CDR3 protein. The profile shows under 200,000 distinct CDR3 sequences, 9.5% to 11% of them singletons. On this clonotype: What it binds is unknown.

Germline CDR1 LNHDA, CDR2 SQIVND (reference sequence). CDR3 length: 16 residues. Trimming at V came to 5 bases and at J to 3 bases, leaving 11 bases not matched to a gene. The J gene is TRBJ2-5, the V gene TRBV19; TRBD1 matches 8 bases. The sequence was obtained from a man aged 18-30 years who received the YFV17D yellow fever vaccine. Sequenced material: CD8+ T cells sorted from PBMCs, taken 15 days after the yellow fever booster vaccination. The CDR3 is CASSGYLDRDEETQYF. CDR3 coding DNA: TGTGCCAGTAGTGGTTACTTGGACAGGGATGAAGAGACCCAGTACTTC.